This record covers a single TCR beta chain. What it binds is unknown. The table came from immunoSEQ multiplex PCR; TCRdb's copy has only in-frame clones and leaves some out. The sample has 350,000 to 450,000 clones, 85% seen once. The data were obtained in a study of Ad26.COV2.S vaccination and SARS-CoV-2 variants. V was shortened by 7 bases and J by 1 base, with 10 bases between the two germline ends. Germline lookup yields CDR1 SNHLY and CDR2 FYNNEI. The CDR3 covers 13 residues. Overall study results and limits: Those who received the vaccine showed greater spike-specific TCR breadth than those given placebo. With respect to non-spike TCR breadth, vaccine and placebo recipients were similar. Total T cell responses, in the TCR breadth and depth analyses, may have been underestimated.

Regarding treatment: around 19 received Ad26.COV2.S at low or high dose, single or two shots; five or six received placebo; per-sample allocation not given. On day 63 after the first injection, vaccine and placebo recipients gave samples. Expression of Wuhan-strain SARS-CoV-2 spike came from the Ad26 vector that formed the vaccine. V is TRBV2 and J is TRBJ1-1, with no clear D. The origin of this receptor is a person aged 18-60 years who received the Ad26.COV2.S COVID-19 vaccine or a placebo. The sample was peripheral blood, taken in a trial of Ad26.COV2.S vaccine versus placebo. CDR3 region: CASTEGANTEAFF. CDR3 in DNA: TGTGCCAGCACCGAAGGTGCGAACACTGAAGCTTTCTTT.